A single sample is the source of the 10 T cell receptor beta chains below, sequenced in a study of T cell changes during pregnancy in multiple sclerosis. Only in-frame clones appear in the TCRdb table, and some are missing; sequencing was by immunoSEQ multiplex PCR. The sample consists of 50,000 to 60,000 clones, about 87% of them appearing once. Sequenced here: CD4+ T cells from peripheral blood mononuclear cells, sampled in the first trimester of pregnancy. All receptors derive from a female donor with multiple sclerosis, enrolled in a pregnancy study.

V gene TRBV27 combines with J gene TRBJ1-2; 8 bases are a match to TRBD1. V lost 6 bases to trimming and J lost 7 bases; unmatched junction nucleotides: 13. The CDR3 is 15 amino acids. CDR1 and CDR2 from the germline V gene are MNHEY and SMNVEV (reference sequence). The CDR3 loop is CASRPTGVGGGGYTF. The CDR3 DNA reads as TGTGCCAGCAGGCCGACAGGGGTGGGGGGGGGTGGCTACACCTTC.

The chain links TRBV27 to TRBJ1-6; 9 bases line up with TRBD1. Per germline, CDR1 MNHEY and CDR2 SMNVEV (reference sequence). The V and J ends lost 10 bases and 9 bases, in that order; junction bases with no gene match: 7. This CDR3 has 13 amino acids. The CDR3 DNA reads TGTGCCATCGGACAGGGGAGGGGTTCACCCCTCCACTTT. This translates into CAIGQGRGSPLHF.

The J gene is TRBJ2-2, the V gene TRBV6-5; 10 bases align to TRBD2. The length of the CDR3 is 15 residues. In germline, CDR1 is MNHEY, CDR2 SVGAGI. Germline trimming cut 6 bases from V and 5 bases from J; bases unmatched to any gene: 6. For the CDR3, the DNA is TGTGCCAGCAGACCACTAGCGGGGAGAACCGGGGAGCTGTTTTTT. Translating it yields CASRPLAGRTGELFF.

This clone was counted only a few times. J is TRBJ1-2 and V is TRBV5-4; the match to TRBD1 covers 10 bases. Germline V gene sequence: CDR1 SGHNT, CDR2 YYREEE (reference sequence). The V gene end was trimmed by 4 bases and the J gene end by 6 bases; junction bases not matched to a gene: 6. The CDR3 extends over 14 amino acids. The CDR3 here is CASSPGQGGNGYTF. CDR3 coding DNA: TGTGCCAGCAGCCCAGGACAGGGGGGAAATGGCTACACCTTC.

The CDR3 coding sequence is TGTGCCAGCAGCCTGGGACTAGCGGATACGCAGTATTTT. This codes for CASSLGLADTQYF. The chain recombines TRBV6-1 with TRBJ2-3; TRBD2 agrees at 10 bases. Looked up from germline, CDR1 is MNHNS and CDR2 is SASEGT. V shed 6 bases and J 6 bases; nucleotides not matched to a gene: 3. CDR3 length: 13 amino acids.

This chain connects TRBV5-1 to TRBJ2-7; TRBD2 agrees at 8 bases. The ends lost 2 bases at V and 6 bases at J; junction bases unmatched: 7. There are 14 residues in the CDR3. Looked up from germline, CDR1 is SGHRS and CDR2 is YFSETQ. The CDR3 DNA reads as TGCGCCAGCAGCTTTTCGGGAGGGTTTAGCGAGCAGTACTTC. Translation gives CASSFSGGFSEQYF.

The chain uses TRBV11-1 and TRBJ1-1; D is unresolved. The CDR3 is 16 residues long. Trimming pared 0 bases from V and 4 bases from J, leaving 15 bases between. The germline gives CDR1 SGHAT, CDR2 FQDESV (reference sequence). DNA of the CDR3: TGTGCCAGCAGCTTAGCGTCTACGGGAAGTGGCACTGAAGCTTTCTTT. Amino acids: CASSLASTGSGTEAFF.

The V call is TRBV19, the J call TRBJ1-2; D is possibly TRBD1 (6 bases). CDR1 LNHDA and CDR2 SQIVND come from the germline V gene (reference sequence). The CDR3 consists of 14 residues. V gave up 4 bases and J gave up 3 bases, with 12 bases separating them. The CDR3 DNA reads TGTGCCAGTAGTACGAGTCACAGGGACTATGGCTACACCTTC. Encoded protein: CASSTSHRDYGYTF.

CDR3 residues: CASSSGTTYTGELFF. DNA of the CDR3: TGTGCCAGCAGCTCCGGGACTACCTACACCGGGGAGCTGTTTTTT. The chain has TRBV11-3 and TRBJ2-2; 7 bases are a match to TRBD2. V lost 4 bases and J lost 3; bases outside the gene matches: 5. The CDR3 is 15 amino acids. Per the germline V gene, CDR1 is SGHNT and CDR2 is YENEEA.

This rearrangement joins TRBV2 to TRBJ2-7; 7 nucleotides line up with TRBD1. In germline, CDR1 is SNHLY, CDR2 FYNNEI. V was clipped by 8 bases and J by 2 bases; unmatched bases: 6. This CDR3 is built from 13 residues. CDR3 sequence: CASQPDRTYEQYF. The CDR3, as DNA: TGTGCCAGCCAGCCGGACAGGACCTACGAGCAGTACTTC.